This T cell receptor beta chain was found in a study of blood T cell repertoires in COVID-19. As for the study in general: The cDNA or gDNA used as material had been derived from T cells, B-cell-depleted T cells, or PBMCs.

Trimming stripped 7 bases from V and 4 bases from J, with 19 bases between. The CDR3 runs 15 residues. CDR1 is MNHEY, CDR2 SVGAGI, per germline. Method: immunoSEQ multiplex PCR; TCRdb's copy keeps in-frame clones and lacks some. The repertoire holds roughly 120,000 clones, around nine tenths seen once, with around 1.9% in the top ten. Material for sequencing was peripheral blood. This receptor was obtained from a man aged 50 to 59 with COVID-19, enrolled during active disease. This sequence joins TRBV6-5 and TRBJ1-1; TRBD1 might be the D (6 bases). CDR3 region: CASTSRGAFATEAFF. DNA for the CDR3: TGTGCCAGCACGTCCAGGGGCGCCTTTGCCACTGAAGCTTTCTTT.